Presented here are 16 T cell receptor beta chains from one specimen sequenced in a study of T cells in localized non-small cell lung cancer. Data came from immunoSEQ multiplex PCR; TCRdb stores just in-frame clones and leaves some out. Seen here are tens of thousands of clones, around 82% observed once, and the top ten hold roughly 4.8%. Sample: PBMCs, taken before any cancer treatment. Receptors originate from a man aged 40-75 years with stage II lung adenocarcinoma.

The chain employs TRBV5-1 and TRBJ2-2, with 7 positions matching TRBD1. Germline CDR1 and CDR2: SGHRS and YFSETQ. The ends lost 0 bases at V and 7 bases at J; junction bases unmatched: 3. This CDR3 is built from 14 residues. The CDR3 DNA reads TGCGCCAGCAGCTTGGAGGGGGCTATCGGGGAGCTGTTTTTT. It translates to CASSLEGAIGELFF. Using reference TRBV5-1 and TRBJ2-2 for the parts outside the CDR3, the full variable domain is KAGVTQTPRYLIKTRGQQVTLSCSPISGHRSVSWYQQTPGQGLQFLFEYFSETQRNKGNFPGRFSGRQFSNSRSEMNVSTLELGDSALYLCASSLEGAIGELFFGEGSRLTVL.

The V and J genes are TRBV19 and TRBJ1-1; D unclear. The CDR3 is 12 residues long. The V gene lost 4 bases and the J gene lost 1 base, with 4 bases spanning the gap. Looked up from germline, CDR1 is LNHDA and CDR2 is SQIVND (reference sequence). The CDR3 loop reads CASSNKNTEAFF. In DNA, the CDR3 is TGTGCCAGTAGTAACAAGAACACTGAAGCTTTCTTT.

This rearrangement joins TRBV6-6 to TRBJ2-7; 8 bases line up with TRBD1. Germline loops: CDR1 MNHNY, CDR2 SVGAGI (reference sequence). The CDR3 runs 13 residues. V was clipped by 7 bases and J by 3 bases; unmatched bases: 5. CDR3 sequence reads: CASTWDRIYEQYF. For the CDR3, the DNA is TGTGCCAGCACCTGGGACAGGATCTACGAGCAGTACTTC.

The V gene is TRBV6-4, the J gene TRBJ1-1; 7 bases map to TRBD1. CDR1 MRHNA and CDR2 SNTAGT come from the germline V gene. This CDR3 comprises 13 residues. The V and J ends lost 8 bases and 5 bases, in that order; junction bases with no gene match: 8. CDR3 loop: CASHRDRVTEAFF. The CDR3 coding sequence is TGTGCCAGCCATCGCGACAGGGTAACTGAAGCTTTCTTT.

This rearrangement joins TRBV9 to TRBJ2-3; TRBD2 matches at 11 bases. With V trimmed by 7 bases and J by 2 bases, 6 bases remained unmatched. CDR1 and CDR2 from the germline V gene are SGDLS and YYNGEE. This CDR3 is built from 15 residues. The CDR3 loop reads CASPGTSGYTDTQYF. For the CDR3, the DNA is TGTGCCAGCCCGGGGACTAGCGGATACACAGATACGCAGTATTTT.

J is TRBJ1-1 and V is TRBV10-3, with D unclear. CDR1 is ENHRY and CDR2 is SYGVKD in the germline V gene. The CDR3 is 12 amino acids. V was cut by 10 bases and J by 6 bases, with 15 bases left in between. The CDR3 nucleotides read TGTGCCACCGTAGGGCCATCGGCTGAAGCTTTCTTT. This codes for CATVGPSAEAFF.

The table lists this clone with a count of one. At one of its ends the junction is not consistent with the germline gene, which may arise from a read error. This chain links TRBV10-3 with TRBJ1-1, with unresolved D. The CDR3 has 14 residues. CDR1 ENHRY and CDR2 SYGVKD come from the germline V gene. CDR3 bases: TGTGCCACCAGTGAGTCTCAGATGAACACTGAAGCTTTCTTT. It translates to CATSESQMNTEAFF.

This clone showed up just once. The rearrangement joins TRBV18 to TRBJ1-1, with a possible D match to TRBD1 (5 bases). The CDR3 has 14 amino acids. The germline V gene encodes CDR1 KGHSH and CDR2 LQKENI. Trimming took 6 bases from V and 6 from J, leaving 17 bases between them. Here the CDR3 reads CASSPGGAGSEAFF. In DNA form, the CDR3 reads TGTGCCAGCTCCCCGGGAGGGGCCGGGTCTGAAGCTTTCTTT.

CDR3 sequence (DNA): TGCGCCAGCAGCCAAGTGGACATAATTACCTACAATGAGCAGTTCTTC. This sequence encodes CASSQVDIITYNEQFF. This chain connects TRBV4-1 to TRBJ2-1; weak D call: TRBD1 (5 bases). The V gene's germline CDR1 is MGHRA and CDR2 YSYEKL. The length of the CDR3 is 16 residues. Trimming cost V 1 base and J 2 bases, with 12 bases left between them.

V usage is TRBV29-1 and J usage is TRBJ1-1, with D maybe TRBD1 (5 bases). CDR3 length: 13 amino acids. Germline lookup yields CDR1 SQVTM and CDR2 ANQGSEA. V lost 7 bases and J lost 1, with 13 bases in between. This CDR3 is CSGRTDRNTEAFF. CDR3 DNA sequence: TGCAGCGGTAGAACAGACAGGAACACTGAAGCTTTCTTT.

The chain recombines TRBV19 with TRBJ2-5; D is ambiguous. CDR1 LNHDA and CDR2 SQIVND come from the germline V gene (reference sequence). The V gene lost 5 bases and the J gene lost 7 bases, with 8 bases spanning the gap. The CDR3 extends over 11 amino acids. CDR3 loop: CASSSPGTQYF. The CDR3 DNA is TGTGCCAGTAGTTCTCCGGGGACCCAGTACTTC.

This chain uses TRBV7-3 with TRBJ2-7; 8 bases agree with TRBD1. CDR3 length: 13 residues. V was clipped by 8 bases and J by 2 bases; unmatched bases: 5. Germline CDR1 SGHTA, CDR2 FQGTGA. The CDR3 bases are TGTGCCAGCGGACAGGGACGAGCCTACGAGCAGTACTTC. Translation: CASGQGRAYEQYF.

The chain combines TRBV5-1 with TRBJ1-2, with D possibly matching TRBD1 (6 bases). CDR1 SGHRS and CDR2 YFSETQ come from the germline V gene. CDR3 size: 14 residues. Trimming took off 2 bases at V and 2 bases at J, with 10 bases between the two ends. The CDR3 DNA is TGCGCCAGCAGCTTAGGACAGCCGAACTATGGCTACACCTTC. Translation gives CASSLGQPNYGYTF.

The V and J genes are TRBV6-1 and TRBJ1-2; the D is unclear. In germline, CDR1 is MNHNS, CDR2 SASEGT. This CDR3 is built from 13 residues. V dropped 2 bases and J dropped 4 bases, with 8 bases sitting between them. The CDR3 DNA reads TGTGCCAGCAGTGAACGGCAGTCCTATGGCTACACCTTC. This sequence encodes CASSERQSYGYTF.

V and J are TRBV5-1 and TRBJ2-7; D may correspond to TRBD1 or TRBD2 (5 bases each). Germline lookup yields CDR1 SGHRS and CDR2 YFSETQ. CDR3 length equals 14 residues. V dropped 4 bases and J dropped 4 bases, with 15 bases sitting between them. CDR3 amino acids: CASSPWDGEYEQYF. CDR3 sequence (DNA): TGCGCCAGCAGCCCTTGGGACGGGGAATACGAGCAGTACTTC.

The V and J genes are TRBV7-3 and TRBJ1-1; 7 nucleotides line up with TRBD1. Per germline, CDR1 SGHTA and CDR2 FQGTGA. The ends lost 1 base at V and 6 bases at J; junction bases unmatched: 5. The CDR3 extends over 14 amino acids. CDR3 sequence reads: CASSLSGTAPEAFF. The CDR3 nucleotides read TGTGCCAGCAGCTTAAGTGGGACAGCGCCTGAAGCTTTCTTT.